Below, 3 T cell receptor beta chains from the same sample are listed, as sequenced in a study of T cell changes during pregnancy in multiple sclerosis. This table comes from immunoSEQ multiplex PCR, and its TCRdb copy is limited to in-frame clones, with some not included. The table includes about 77,000 clones, around 91% detected once. The sample in question was peripheral blood, obtained before pregnancy. These receptors were taken from a female donor with multiple sclerosis, enrolled in a pregnancy study.

The chain recombines TRBV7-3 with TRBJ2-7; 8 bases align to TRBD2. The CDR3 is made up of 15 amino acids. With V trimmed by 0 bases and J by 5 bases, 6 bases remained unmatched. Germline V lookup: CDR1 SGHTA, CDR2 FQGTGA. The DNA of the CDR3 is TGTGCCAGCAGCTTAACCCCGGGGGGGCCGGACGAGCAGTACTTC. Amino acids: CASSLTPGGPDEQYF.

This CDR3 reads CASSYSYGDSAQPQHF. Written as DNA, the CDR3 is TGTGCCAGCAGTTACTCGTACGGGGACAGCGCTCAGCCCCAGCATTTT. The genes are TRBV6-5 and TRBJ1-5, with 7 bases fitting TRBD1. Trimming removed 0 bases from V and 6 bases from J; junction bases left unmatched: 8. The CDR3 spans 16 residues. CDR1 MNHEY and CDR2 SVGAGI come from the germline V gene.

The gene calls are TRBV6-5 and TRBJ2-7, with D perhaps TRBD1 (6 bases). The V end was cut by 5 bases, the J end by 6 bases, with 14 bases between. There are 13 residues in the CDR3. CDR1 and CDR2 from the germline V gene are MNHEY and SVGAGI. CDR3 DNA: TGTGCCAGCAGTGGACACAGGGCTGGCGAGCAGTACTTC. It specifies CASSGHRAGEQYF.